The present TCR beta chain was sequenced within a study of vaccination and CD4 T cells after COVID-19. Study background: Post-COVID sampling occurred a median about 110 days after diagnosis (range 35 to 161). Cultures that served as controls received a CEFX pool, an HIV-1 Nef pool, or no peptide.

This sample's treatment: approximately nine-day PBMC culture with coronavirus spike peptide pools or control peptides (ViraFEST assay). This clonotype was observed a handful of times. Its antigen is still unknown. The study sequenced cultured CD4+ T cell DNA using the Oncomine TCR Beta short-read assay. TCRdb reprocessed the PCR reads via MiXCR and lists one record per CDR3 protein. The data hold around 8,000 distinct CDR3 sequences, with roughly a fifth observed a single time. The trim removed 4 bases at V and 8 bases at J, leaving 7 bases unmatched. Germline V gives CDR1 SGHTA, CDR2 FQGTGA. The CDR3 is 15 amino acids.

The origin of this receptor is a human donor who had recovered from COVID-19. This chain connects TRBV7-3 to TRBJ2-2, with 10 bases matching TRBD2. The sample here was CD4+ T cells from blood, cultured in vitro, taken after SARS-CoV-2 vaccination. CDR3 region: CASSSGTSVGGELFF. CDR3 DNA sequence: TGTGCCAGCAGCTCGGGGACTAGCGTCGGAGGGGAGCTGTTTTTT.